This T cell receptor beta chain was recovered during a study of T cell responses to AZD1222 COVID-19 vaccine. Study-level information: Second-dose schedules of about 4 or about 12 weeks were combined. Whole-study results and caveats: Of the AZD1222 recipients, only six or seven were seropositive at baseline. Spike-specific TCR breadth and depth went up after people got two AZD1222 doses. The study found vaccine-associated CD4 TCRs spanning spike, dominant at 160-218 and 743-854.

Note on this clone: Its cognate antigen is unknown.

CDR3 length equals 13 residues. Germline V CDR1 and CDR2: SGHKS, YYEKEE (reference sequence). Between the trimmed V and J ends, which lost 1 base and 7 bases, there was a span of 6 bases. Sequencing used immunoSEQ multiplex PCR; TCRdb keeps in-frame clones, though not all of them. The data show 90,000 to 100,000 clones, around 90% seen once. V and J are TRBV5-5 and TRBJ1-6; D call uncertain. The TCR comes from an adult in good health. The material sequenced was peripheral blood, taken on day 0 of AZD1222 vaccination. The CDR3 reads CASSLTGNSPLHF. As DNA, the CDR3 is TGTGCCAGCAGCTTGACCGGGAATTCACCCCTCCACTTT.